These 3 T cell receptor beta chains originate from one sample sequenced in a study of CD8+ T cells in alopecia areata. Investigators isolated RNA and reverse transcribed it into cDNA to act as the sequencing template. The repertoire was sequenced with immunoSEQ multiplex PCR; TCRdb's copy has only in-frame clones and lacks some. The sample records some 180,000 clones, 56% being singletons. Sequencing was performed on CD8+ T cells sorted from blood. The receptor source for this set is a human donor in good health.

V usage is TRBV2 and J usage is TRBJ2-7, with D unresolved. The CDR3 is 13 amino acids. Per the germline V gene, CDR1 is SNHLY and CDR2 is FYNNEI. V lost 4 bases to trimming and J lost 3 bases, with 10 bases between them. The CDR3, as DNA: TGTGCCAGCAGTGCGGGCTACGGCTACGAGCAGTACTTC. Its protein product is CASSAGYGYEQYF.

This chain's CDR3 is CSARQGGTEAFF. The CDR3 DNA is TGCAGCGCCCGACAGGGAGGGACTGAAGCTTTCTTT. The gene calls are TRBV29-1 and TRBJ1-1; TRBD1 agrees at 7 bases. This CDR3 has 12 amino acids. Per the germline V gene, CDR1 is SQVTM and CDR2 is ANQGSEA. V shed 7 bases, J shed 5 bases, and the junction held 7 bases outside the gene matches.

This chain's CDR3 is CASSLTGETEAFF. CDR3 DNA sequence: TGCGCCAGCAGCTTGACAGGGGAAACTGAAGCTTTCTTT. V is TRBV5-1 and J is TRBJ1-1; TRBD1 aligns across 7 bases. Germline CDR1 and CDR2: SGHRS and YFSETQ. CDR3 length equals 13 residues. Losses at the gene ends were 1 base for V and 5 bases for J; bases not matched to a gene: 2.